The source of this T cell receptor (beta chain) is a study of blood T cells in healthy people across ages. This clonotype came up many times. Its antigen is not known. Study-wide results and limits: Donor CMV status, an unknown factor, possibly confounded changes in expanded clonotypes. Estimates drawn from one million T cells were deemed to understate diversity.

Alongside a J-beta primer mix, a sample-barcoded 5' primer served in a second PCR lasting about 7 to 11 cycles. Each cDNA molecule received a tag from a template-switch adaptor that had 12 random nucleotides. TCRdb redid the calling of the 5' RACE reads with MiXCR, one entry per CDR3 protein. The sample carries about 1,800,000 distinct CDR3 sequences, roughly 27% recorded once. The extraction recovered at least 5 micrograms of total RNA per sample. The CDR3 contains 14 residues. V trimming: 3 bases; J trimming: 3 bases; junction bases outside the gene matches: 5. Germline CDR1 reads DFQATT; CDR2 reads SNEGSKA (reference sequence).

The sample was blood. This TCR derives from a woman in her 30s in good health. The V and J genes are TRBV20-1 and TRBJ2-4; TRBD2 matches 7 bases. CDR3 loop: CSARGGYVKNIQYF. Here the CDR3 DNA reads TGCAGTGCTAGGGGAGGGTATGTCAAAAACATTCAGTACTTC.